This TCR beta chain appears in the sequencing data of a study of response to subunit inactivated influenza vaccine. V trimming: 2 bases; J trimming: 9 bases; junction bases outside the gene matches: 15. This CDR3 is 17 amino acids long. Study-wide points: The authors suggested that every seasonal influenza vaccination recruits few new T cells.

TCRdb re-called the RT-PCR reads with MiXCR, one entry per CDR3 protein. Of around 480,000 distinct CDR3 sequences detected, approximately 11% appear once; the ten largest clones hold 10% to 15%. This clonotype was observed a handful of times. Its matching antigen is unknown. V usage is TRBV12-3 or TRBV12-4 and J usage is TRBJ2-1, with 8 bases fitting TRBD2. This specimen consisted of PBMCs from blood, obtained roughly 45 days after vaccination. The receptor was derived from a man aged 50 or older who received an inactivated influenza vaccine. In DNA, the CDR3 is TGTGCCAGCAGTTTAATTTTGAATAGCGGGATCTGGAGTGAGCAGTTCTTC. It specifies CASSLILNSGIWSEQFF.